This T cell receptor (beta chain) is from a study of blood T cell repertoires in COVID-19. For the study at large: Researchers got acute and convalescent COVID-19 samples from the United States, Italy and Spain.

This CDR3 has 13 residues. The V gene end was trimmed by 9 bases and the J gene end by 1 base; junction bases not matched to a gene: 5. CDR1 and CDR2 from the germline V gene are LGHDT and YNNKEL (reference sequence). Per the original data handling: The authors estimated nucleated cell counts from reference gene primer amplification. Data came from immunoSEQ multiplex PCR; TCRdb stores just in-frame clones and leaves some out. From that table come the V and J calls and clone size; the DNA was used to work out D and trimming. The data hold 200,000 to 300,000 clones, with 85% to 90% observed a single time.

The receptor was derived from a woman aged 35 to 49 who had recovered from COVID-19. This sequence joins TRBV3-1 (or the pseudogene TRBV3-2) and TRBJ2-7; 8 bases line up with TRBD2. The sample taken for sequencing was peripheral blood. The CDR3 DNA is TGTGCCAGTTGGGGCGGGGGGTCCTACGAGCAGTACGTC. As protein: CASWGGGSYEQYV.